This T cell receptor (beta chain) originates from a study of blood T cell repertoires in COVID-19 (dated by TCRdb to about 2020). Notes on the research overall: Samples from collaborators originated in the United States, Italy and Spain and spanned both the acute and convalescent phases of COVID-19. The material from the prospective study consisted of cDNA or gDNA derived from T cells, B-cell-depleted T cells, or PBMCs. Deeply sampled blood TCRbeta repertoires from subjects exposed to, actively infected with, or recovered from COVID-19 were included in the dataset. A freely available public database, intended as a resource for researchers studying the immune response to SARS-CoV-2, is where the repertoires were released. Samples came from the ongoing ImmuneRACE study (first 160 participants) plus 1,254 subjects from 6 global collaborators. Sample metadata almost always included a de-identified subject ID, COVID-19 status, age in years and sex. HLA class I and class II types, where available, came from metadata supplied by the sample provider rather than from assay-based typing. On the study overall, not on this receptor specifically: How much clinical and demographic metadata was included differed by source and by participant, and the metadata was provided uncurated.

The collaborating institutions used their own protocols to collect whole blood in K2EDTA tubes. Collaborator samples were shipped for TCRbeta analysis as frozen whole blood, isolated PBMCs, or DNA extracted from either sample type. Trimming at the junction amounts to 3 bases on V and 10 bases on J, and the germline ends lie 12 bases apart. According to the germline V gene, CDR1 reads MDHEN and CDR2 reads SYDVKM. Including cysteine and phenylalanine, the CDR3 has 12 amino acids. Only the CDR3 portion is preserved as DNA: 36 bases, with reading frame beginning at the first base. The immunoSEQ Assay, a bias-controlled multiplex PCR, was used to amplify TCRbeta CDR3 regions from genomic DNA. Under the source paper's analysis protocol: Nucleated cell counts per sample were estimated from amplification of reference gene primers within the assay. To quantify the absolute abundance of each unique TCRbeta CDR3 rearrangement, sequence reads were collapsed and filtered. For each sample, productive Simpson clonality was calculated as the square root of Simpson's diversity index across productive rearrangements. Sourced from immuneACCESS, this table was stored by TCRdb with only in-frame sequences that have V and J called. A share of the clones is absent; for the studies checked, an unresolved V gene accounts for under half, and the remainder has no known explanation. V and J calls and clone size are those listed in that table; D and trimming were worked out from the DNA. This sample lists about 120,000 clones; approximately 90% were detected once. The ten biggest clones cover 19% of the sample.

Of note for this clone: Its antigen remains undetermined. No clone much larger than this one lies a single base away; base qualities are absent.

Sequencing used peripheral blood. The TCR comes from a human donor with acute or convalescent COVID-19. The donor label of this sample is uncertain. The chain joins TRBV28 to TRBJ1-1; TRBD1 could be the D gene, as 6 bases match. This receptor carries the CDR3 CASSFRGGGAFF. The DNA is TGTGCCAGCAGTTTCAGAGGGGGGGGAGCTTTCTTT.